The 8 T cell receptor beta chains reported below all come from one sample, sequenced in a study of T-cell reconstitution after alpha-beta-depleted transplantation in children. It was with unique molecular identifiers that the TCRbeta library was prepared. TCRdb re-called the PCR reads through MiXCR, storing one row per CDR3 protein. The sample lists 400,000 to 550,000 distinct CDR3 sequences; about 10% were seen once. Sequenced here: PBMCs, sampled before TCRalphabeta/CD19-depleted stem cell transplant. These TCRs come from a child younger than 10 with inherited bone marrow failure, due to receive a stem cell transplant.

The CDR3 DNA reads TGTGCCAGCAGCCCTGGACTAGCGGGAGGGCATGGGAATGAGCAGTTCTTC. This gives the protein CASSPGLAGGHGNEQFF. The J gene is TRBJ2-1, the V gene TRBV7-2; 15 nucleotides align to TRBD2. The ends lost 5 bases at V and 7 bases at J; junction bases unmatched: 9. Germline CDR1 is SGHTA and CDR2 is FQGNSA. CDR3 length: 17 amino acids.

This clonotype has ten or more counts. The J gene is TRBJ1-5, the V gene TRBV12-3 or TRBV12-4, with D hard to call. The CDR3 consists of 13 residues. Trimming pared 7 bases from V and 5 bases from J, leaving 12 bases between. The CDR3 nucleotides are TGTGCCAGCACCCCCGGGCCTTATCAGCCCCAGCATTTT. Protein sequence: CASTPGPYQPQHF.

This clonotype was observed a handful of times. The chain links TRBV5-1 to TRBJ1-2, with 7 nucleotides matching TRBD1. Trimming removed 4 bases from V and 6 bases from J; junction bases left unmatched: 6. Per germline, CDR1 SGHRS and CDR2 YFSETQ. The CDR3 is made up of 13 amino acids. The CDR3 sequence is CASSTTGFDGYTF. CDR3 DNA: TGCGCCAGCAGCACGACAGGGTTCGATGGCTACACCTTC.

Turning to this clonotype: Germline and junction disagree at one end, which may indicate a read error. The chain is built from TRBV12-3 or TRBV12-4 and TRBJ2-1, with 10 nucleotides matching TRBD2. The CDR3 is 18 residues long. As DNA, the CDR3 is TGTGCCAGCAGTCGAGTCGGGGTAGCGGGAGGCAAGGACAATGACCAGTTCTTC. Protein product: CASSRVGVAGGKDNDQFF.

This clonotype was counted ten times or more. This rearrangement joins TRBV25-1 to TRBJ2-3; the D gene could be TRBD1 or TRBD2 (5 bases each). The germline V and J ends were trimmed by 0 bases and 5 bases, with 15 bases remaining between them. The CDR3 runs to 16 residues. The germline V gene has CDR1 MGHDK and CDR2 SYGVNS. The DNA of the CDR3 is TGTGCCAGCAGTGAATATACAGGTCGAGAGGGAGATACGCAGTATTTT. Protein product: CASSEYTGREGDTQYF.

At least ten counts were recorded for this clonotype. This rearrangement joins TRBV15 to TRBJ2-7, with 7 positions matching TRBD1. The V gene's germline CDR1 is LNHNV and CDR2 YYDKDF (reference sequence). V dropped 0 bases and J dropped 3; count of bases not matched to a gene: 5. CDR3 length: 15 residues. Here the CDR3 DNA reads TGTGCCACCAGCAGAGATCTGAACAGGGGCTACGAGCAGTACTTC. This gives the protein CATSRDLNRGYEQYF.

This clonotype occurred many times. This chain uses TRBV12-3 or TRBV12-4 with TRBJ2-7; D is uncertain. V was trimmed by 7 bases and J by 0 bases, leaving 7 bases between them. This CDR3 comprises 12 residues. The CDR3 loop is CASKSDSYEQYF. In DNA, the CDR3 is TGTGCCAGCAAATCGGACTCCTACGAGCAGTACTTC.

This clonotype has a count of ten or more. This chain joins TRBV20-1 and TRBJ1-2, with D unclear. The length of the CDR3 is 15 residues. Trimming stripped 3 bases from V and 0 bases from J, with 14 bases between. Germline lookup yields CDR1 DFQATT and CDR2 SNEGSKA (reference sequence). This CDR3 reads CSASWVGPTNYGYTF. Written as DNA, the CDR3 is TGCAGTGCTAGTTGGGTCGGGCCAACTAACTATGGCTACACCTTC.